The entry that follows covers one TCR beta chain sequence. No antigen is known for it. The sample holds no much larger clone one base away, and base qualities are not on file. This sample is part of a study of blood T cell repertoires in COVID-19 (dated by TCRdb to about 2020). Describing the broader study: Samples from collaborators originated in the United States, Italy and Spain and spanned both the acute and convalescent phases of COVID-19. Where available, HLA class I and class II types were taken from metadata supplied by the sample provider and were not determined by assay-based typing. The repertoires were released in a freely available public database meant as a resource for research on the immune response to SARS-CoV-2. A de-identified subject ID, COVID-19 status, age in years and sex were almost always included in the sample metadata. Samples were obtained from the ongoing ImmuneRACE study (first 160 participants) and from about 1,300 subjects provided by 6 global collaborators. Subjects who had been exposed to COVID-19, were actively infected with it, or had recovered from it provided the deeply sampled blood TCRbeta repertoires that made up the dataset. The prospective study material was composed of cDNA or gDNA derived from T cells, B-cell-depleted T cells, or PBMCs.

Study-wide findings and limitations: The amount of clinical and demographic metadata varied by source and participant and was provided uncurated.

TCRbeta CDR3 regions were amplified from genomic DNA using the immunoSEQ Assay, a bias-controlled multiplex PCR. The study's own analysis went as follows. The number of nucleated cells in each sample was estimated from the amplification of reference gene primers within the assay. To quantify the absolute abundance of each unique TCRbeta CDR3 rearrangement, sequence reads were collapsed and filtered. For each sample, productive Simpson clonality was calculated as the square root of Simpson's diversity index over productive rearrangements. Held by TCRdb, this immuneACCESS table contains in-frame sequences only and omits some clones. Under half of the omission traces to an unresolved V gene where checked; the cause of the rest is unknown. From that table come the V and J calls and clone size; the DNA was used to work out D and trimming. This sample is represented by a few hundred thousand clones; roughly 91% of them were singletons. The top ten hold less than 2% of the sample.

Participants in the prospective study were enrolled through a virtual design, were aged about 18 to 90 years, and lived in 20 to 30 United States geographic areas. In the prospective study, participants were assigned to cohorts based on the clinical history participants reported in a screening survey and a study questionnaire. ImmuneRACE Cohort 3 recovered participants were defined by two consecutive negative NP/OP PCR tests, healthcare professional clearance, or symptom resolution. Each participant in the prospective study had whole blood, serum and a nasopharyngeal or oropharyngeal swab collected by mobile phlebotomists. Participants in the prospective study had the option to provide additional blood draws and questionnaires over a roughly 2-month period. Prospective study blood samples were shipped either frozen or at room temperature before DNA extraction. Ends trimmed: V by 6 bases, J by 5 bases; bases unmatched to a gene: 10. The CDR3 goes from the cysteine to the phenylalanine over 15 residues. Solely the CDR3 DNA is kept, with 45 bases framed from the first base. The germline V gene yields SGHRS for CDR1 and YFSETQ for CDR2.

This chain is built from TRBV5-1 and TRBJ2-5; 10 bases in between match TRBD2. The receptor was derived from a woman in her fifties or sixties who had recovered from COVID-19. Sequenced: PBMCs or T cells enriched from blood (not recorded which). The CDR3 corresponds to CASKELAGSGETQYF. The nucleotide sequence is given as TGCGCCAGCAAAGAACTAGCGGGGTCCGGGGAGACCCAGTACTTC.